This TCR beta chain is from a study of T cell repertoires in cytomegalovirus infection. On the study more broadly: TCR beta signatures that were public indicated CMV infection and matching HLA type.

Study-level results: Clonotype analysis showed dominance of the ex vivo response by HLA-C-restricted CMV-specific TCR beta clonotypes.

This clonotype appeared a few times. The antigen is not known. Between the trimmed V and J ends, which lost 3 bases and 0 bases, there was a span of 15 bases. CDR3 length: 17 amino acids. CDR1 and CDR2 from the germline V gene are MDHEN and SYDVKM. Each CDR3 protein is one row after TCRdb ran MiXCR on the reads. This sample has hundreds of thousands of distinct CDR3 sequences; more than 20% occur once, and the top ten carry roughly 8%. The TCR sequence derives from a human donor in good health (CMV status not recorded). Some clones in this sample may be carry-over from other donors' samples. The chain uses TRBV28 and TRBJ1-3; D ambiguous. The sequencing input was CD8+ T cells from PBMCs. This CDR3 reads CASSFLQRRNSGNTIYF. The CDR3 DNA reads TGTGCCAGCAGTTTTTTACAACGTCGGAACTCTGGAAACACCATATATTTT.